The 24 T cell receptor beta chains below all came from one sample that was sequenced in a study of blood T cell repertoires in COVID-19. Libraries were prepared by immunoSEQ multiplex PCR; TCRdb keeps only in-frame clonotypes and omits some of them. This sample has roughly 60,000 clones, with around nine tenths found just once. Sequencing input: peripheral blood. These receptors all come from a human donor with active COVID-19. The donor label of this sample is uncertain.

The genes are TRBV7-2 and TRBJ2-7; D remains unclear. The CDR3 is 15 amino acids. Per the germline V gene, CDR1 is SGHTA and CDR2 is FQGNSA. Deletions cut 1 base from V and 7 bases from J, with 17 bases between. CDR3 DNA sequence: TGTGCCAGCAGCTTAGGTACGACTCCCCCAAAAGAGCAGTACTTC. This codes for CASSLGTTPPKEQYF.

The gene calls are TRBV2 and TRBJ1-1; D gene ambiguous. The germline V gene encodes CDR1 SNHLY and CDR2 FYNNEI. The V end was cut by 7 bases, the J end by 4 bases, with 13 bases between. This CDR3 has 13 amino acids. The CDR3 DNA reads TGTGCCAGCACGGAGGGTCTGATCACTGAAGCTTTCTTT. This codes for CASTEGLITEAFF.

The V and J genes are TRBV5-4 and TRBJ2-2, with 10 nucleotides matching TRBD1. The CDR3 length is 15 residues. Germline V CDR1 and CDR2: SGHNT, YYREEE (reference sequence). Trimming at V came to 5 bases and at J to 5 bases, leaving 6 bases not matched to a gene. In DNA, the CDR3 is TGTGCCAGCAGTTTTTCGGGACAGGGGACCGGGGAGCTGTTTTTT. Amino acids: CASSFSGQGTGELFF.

The chain joins TRBV2 to TRBJ2-5; D may be TRBD2 (5 bases). Germline V gene sequence: CDR1 SNHLY, CDR2 FYNNEI. With 6 bases removed from V and 0 bases from J, the gap between germline ends came to 17 bases. The CDR3 consists of 16 residues. The CDR3 region is CASRPGGRTYQETQYF. In DNA, the CDR3 is TGTGCCAGCAGGCCCGGAGGACGGACGTACCAAGAGACCCAGTACTTC.

The V and J genes are TRBV19 and TRBJ1-3, with D perhaps matching TRBD1 (5 bases). The CDR3 runs 14 residues. Germline values: CDR1 LNHDA, CDR2 SQIVND (reference sequence). V was pared by 7 bases and J by 0 bases, with 10 bases between. The CDR3 nucleotides are TGTGCCAGTACTGACAGACGCTCTGGAAACACCATATATTTT. Its translation is CASTDRRSGNTIYF.

V is TRBV5-8 and J is TRBJ1-2; TRBD1 aligns across 8 bases. CDR3 length: 18 amino acids. Germline V gene sequence: CDR1 SGHTS, CDR2 YDEGEE. V lost 3 bases, J lost 4 bases, and 17 bases stayed unmatched. In DNA, the CDR3 is TGTGCCAGCAGCTACCGACCAGGGGGCCGGTTGAGTGGCTATGGCTACACCTTC. Encoded protein: CASSYRPGGRLSGYGYTF. The whole variable domain, remainder taken from reference TRBV5-8 and TRBJ1-2, is EAGVTQSPTHLIKTRGQQATLRCSPISGHTSVYWYQQALGLGLQFLLWYDEGEERNRGNFPPRFSGRQFPNYSSELNVNALELEDSALYLCASSYRPGGRLSGYGYTFGSGTRLTVV.

V gene TRBV7-3 combines with J gene TRBJ1-1; possibly TRBD1 for D (5 bases). From germline, CDR1 is SGHTA and CDR2 FQGTGA. The ends were cut back, 7 bases at V and 4 bases at J, with 13 bases in the middle. The CDR3 sequence is 13 residues long. CDR3 DNA sequence: TGTGCCAGCAAAGGGGCAGGGTTCACTGAAGCTTTCTTT. Residues: CASKGAGFTEAFF.

V usage is TRBV6-4 and J usage is TRBJ1-2; D ambiguous. The V gene lost 1 base and the J gene lost 3 bases, with 12 bases spanning the gap. The CDR3 loop spans 15 amino acids. Germline lookup yields CDR1 MRHNA and CDR2 SNTAGT. CDR3 DNA: TGTGCCAGCAGTGACTGGGGAGCGGCTCACTATGGCTACACCTTC. Protein sequence: CASSDWGAAHYGYTF.

This clone was seen just once. CDR3 bases: TGTGCCAGCAGCGTCGAGGGGGTAAGCGAGCAGTACTTC. Residues: CASSVEGVSEQYF. This rearrangement joins TRBV9 to TRBJ2-7, with TRBD1 as a possible D gene (6 bases). The CDR3 contains 13 residues. Trimming pared 2 bases from V and 6 bases from J, leaving 12 bases between. The germline V gene has CDR1 SGDLS and CDR2 YYNGEE.

The chain uses TRBV7-8 and TRBJ1-1, with 8 bases aligning to TRBD1. Looked up from germline, CDR1 is SGHVS and CDR2 is FQNEAQ. This CDR3 is built from 13 residues. The V segment lost 5 bases and the J segment 6 bases; nucleotides outside the gene matches: 5. CDR3 bases: TGTGCCAGCAGCCAGACACAGGGGGCTGAAGCTTTCTTT. Translation: CASSQTQGAEAFF. Using reference TRBV7-8 and TRBJ1-1 for the parts outside the CDR3, the full variable domain is GAGVSQSPRYKVAKRGQDVALRCDPISGHVSLFWYQQALGQGPEFLTYFQNEAQLDKSGLPSDRFFAERPEGSVSTLKIQRTQQEDSAVYLCASSQTQGAEAFFGQGTRLTVV.

This chain links TRBV6-5 with TRBJ1-2; no clear D gene. CDR3 length: 15 residues. V lost 6 bases and J lost 3, with 17 bases in between. The germline CDR1 and CDR2 sequences are MNHEY and SVGAGI. The CDR3 coding sequence is TGTGCCAGCAGCCCGACTGCCGACCGCGACTATGGCTACACCTTC. This sequence encodes CASSPTADRDYGYTF.

The J gene is TRBJ2-7, the V gene TRBV27; D ambiguous. The length of the CDR3 is 14 residues. V was clipped by 3 bases and J by 2 bases, with 11 bases between them. In germline, CDR1 is MNHEY, CDR2 SMNVEV (reference sequence). CDR3 in DNA: TGTGCCAGCAGTTTGTTGGGCAGCCCCTACGAGCAGTACTTC. Protein sequence: CASSLLGSPYEQYF.

The chain links TRBV27 to TRBJ1-1, with a weak D call TRBD1 (5 bases). Trimming left V 2 bases short and J 4 bases short, with 8 bases between. The V gene's germline CDR1 is MNHEY and CDR2 SMNVEV (reference sequence). CDR3 size: 13 residues. The CDR3 sequence is CASSLQGPTEAFF. CDR3 in DNA: TGTGCCAGCAGTTTACAGGGTCCCACTGAAGCTTTCTTT.

This clone was seen a handful of times. The chain joins TRBV12-3 or TRBV12-4 to TRBJ2-7; TRBD1 matches at 9 bases. V was pared by 6 bases and J by 3 bases, with 3 bases of the junction left unmatched. The CDR3 contains 13 residues. The CDR3 here is CASRGTGYYEQYF. Written as DNA, the CDR3 is TGTGCCAGCAGGGGGACAGGGTACTACGAGCAGTACTTC.

This clone was counted between two and nine times. The chain links TRBV27 to TRBJ2-5, with D maybe TRBD2 (6 bases). CDR1 MNHEY and CDR2 SMNVEV come from the germline V gene (reference sequence). Deletions cut 3 bases from V and 5 bases from J, with 19 bases between. This CDR3 comprises 16 residues. The CDR3 here is CASSFTGPYRGETQYF. Here the CDR3 DNA reads TGTGCCAGCAGTTTTACAGGTCCCTACCGGGGGGAGACCCAGTACTTC.

V usage is TRBV28 and J usage is TRBJ2-7; 10 positions match TRBD1. This CDR3 has 15 residues. The J segment lost 1 base and the V segment lost 5 bases, leaving 5 bases of the junction unmatched. CDR1 MDHEN and CDR2 SYDVKM come from the germline V gene. The CDR3 bases are TGTGCCAGCAGTAATCCGGGACAGGGGTCCTACGAGCAGTACTTC. Translating gives CASSNPGQGSYEQYF.

The gene calls are TRBV19 and TRBJ1-5, with a tentative D call TRBD1 (5 bases). The germline V gene has CDR1 LNHDA and CDR2 SQIVND (reference sequence). The CDR3 covers 14 residues. Between the trimmed V and J ends, which lost 6 bases and 0 bases, there was a span of 9 bases. CDR3 bases: TGTGCCAGTAGGAGACAGTCTAGCAATCAGCCCCAGCATTTT. This gives the protein CASRRQSSNQPQHF.

The CDR3 is CASSYTDRAGGANVLTF. The CDR3 DNA sequence: TGTGCCAGCAGCTACACAGACAGGGCTGGTGGGGCCAACGTCCTGACTTTC. V and J are TRBV7-9 and TRBJ2-6; 7 positions agree with TRBD1. Germline CDR1 is SEHNR and CDR2 is FQNEAQ (reference sequence). The CDR3 runs 17 residues. V shed 4 bases and J 3 bases; nucleotides not matched to a gene: 9.

The gene calls are TRBV3-1 (or the pseudogene TRBV3-2) and TRBJ2-7; perhaps TRBD2 as D (7 bases). The germline gives CDR1 LGHDT, CDR2 YNNKEL (reference sequence). The CDR3 is made up of 15 amino acids. V lost 1 base, J lost 3 bases, and 13 bases lay in between. This CDR3 is CASSQVGASGYEQYF. The CDR3 DNA reads as TGTGCCAGCAGCCAAGTGGGGGCTAGCGGCTACGAGCAGTACTTC.

The chain couples TRBV9 to TRBJ1-6; D unresolved. Germline CDR1 reads SGDLS; CDR2 reads YYNGEE. The CDR3 has 14 amino acids. Trimming took 5 bases from V and 8 from J, leaving 14 bases between them. CDR3 in DNA: TGTGCCAGCAGTTCGGAGAGTTTTGATTCACCCCTCCACTTT. Encoded protein: CASSSESFDSPLHF.

This clone was seen a few times. The chain uses TRBV2 and TRBJ1-2, with D maybe TRBD1 (6 bases). V was clipped by 2 bases and J by 7 bases, with 14 bases between them. Germline CDR1 SNHLY, CDR2 FYNNEI. The CDR3 sequence is 14 residues long. The CDR3 bases are TGTGCCAGCAGTGAATCCAGGGGCAGCGGTGGCTACACCTTC. Encoded protein: CASSESRGSGGYTF.

The chain is built from TRBV6-5 and TRBJ2-7, with 7 bases aligning to TRBD1. The V segment lost 0 bases and the J segment 3 bases; nucleotides outside the gene matches: 5. This CDR3 is 15 amino acids long. CDR1 MNHEY and CDR2 SVGAGI come from the germline V gene. The CDR3 here is CASSYSYAGGYEQYF. The CDR3 DNA follows: TGTGCCAGCAGTTACTCGTACGCAGGGGGCTACGAGCAGTACTTC.

V and J are TRBV5-1 and TRBJ1-1; D not certain. The germline CDR1 and CDR2 sequences are SGHRS and YFSETQ. The germline V and J ends were trimmed by 2 bases and 1 base, with 6 bases remaining between them. The CDR3 loop spans 13 amino acids. The chain's CDR3 is CASSFRSNTEAFF. DNA of the CDR3: TGCGCCAGCAGCTTCCGGTCGAACACTGAAGCTTTCTTT.

V is TRBV19 and J is TRBJ1-1, with D possibly being TRBD1 (5 bases). Looked up from germline, CDR1 is LNHDA and CDR2 is SQIVND (reference sequence). Trimming shortened V by 7 bases and J by 1 base, and 10 bases separated the two germline ends. The CDR3 loop spans 13 amino acids. CDR3 DNA sequence: TGTGCCAGTATGACAGTAGAGAACACTGAAGCTTTCTTT. It is translated as CASMTVENTEAFF.